The TCR beta chain described here comes from a study of blood T cell repertoires in COVID-19. About the study: Researchers got acute and convalescent COVID-19 samples from the United States, Italy and Spain. T cells, B-cell-depleted T cells, or PBMCs supplied cDNA or gDNA.

In its sample, this clone was seen once. J gave up 0 bases and V 5 bases, and 10 bases lay outside the gene matches. The germline V gene encodes CDR1 SGHKS and CDR2 YYEKEE (reference sequence). CDR3 length equals 17 residues. Study processing details: Using reference gene primer amplification, nucleated cell counts were estimated. The method was immunoSEQ multiplex PCR; TCRdb's version includes in-frame clones alone and lacks a portion of them. D and trimming were read from the DNA, whereas the V and J calls and clone size are those reported in that table. Seen here are 70,000 to 80,000 clones, about 89% observed once, and the top ten hold about an eighth.

Sequenced sample: peripheral blood. This chain joins TRBV5-5 and TRBJ1-1; 10 bases fit TRBD1. This TCR derives from a woman in her sixties with acute or convalescent COVID-19. The CDR3 DNA is TGTGCCAGCAGTAAGACAGGGGGCTTTCGAATGAACACTGAAGCTTTCTTT. Residues: CASSKTGGFRMNTEAFF.